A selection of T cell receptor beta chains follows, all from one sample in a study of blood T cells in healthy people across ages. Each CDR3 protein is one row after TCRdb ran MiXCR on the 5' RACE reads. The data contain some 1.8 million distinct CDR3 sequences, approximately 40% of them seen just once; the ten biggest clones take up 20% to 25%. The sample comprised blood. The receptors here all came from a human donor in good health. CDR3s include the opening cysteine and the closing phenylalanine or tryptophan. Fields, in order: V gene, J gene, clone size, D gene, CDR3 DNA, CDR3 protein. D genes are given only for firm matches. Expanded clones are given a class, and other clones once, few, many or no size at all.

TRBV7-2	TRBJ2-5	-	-	TGTGCCAGCAGCTTAGCACGGGGGATAGGGGAGACCCAGTACTTC	CASSLARGIGETQYF
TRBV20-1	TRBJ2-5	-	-	TGCAGTGCTCACATCGACAGGAAGACCCAGTACTTC	CSAHIDRKTQYF
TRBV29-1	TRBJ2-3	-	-	TGCAGCGTTCACCCAGGGGGGGGGCGAACAGATACGCAGTATTTT	CSVHPGGGRTDTQYF
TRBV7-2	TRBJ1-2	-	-	TGTGCCAGCAGCCGGGGGACGGATAACTATGGCTACACCTTC	CASSRGTDNYGYTF
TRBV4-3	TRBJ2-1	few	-	TGCGCCAGCAGCCAAGATATAGTACAGACTAGGCACAATGAGCAGTTCTTC	CASSQDIVQTRHNEQFF
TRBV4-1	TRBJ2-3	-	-	TGCGCCAGCAGCCTAACCTACAACCCCGCAGATACGCAGTATTTT	CASSLTYNPADTQYF
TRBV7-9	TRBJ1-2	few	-	TGTGCCAGCACCCCCTGGGAGGACGGCTACACCTTC	CASTPWEDGYTF
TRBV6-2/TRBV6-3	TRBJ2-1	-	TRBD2	TGTGCCAGCAGTTACGCGGGGGACCCCCCCTACAATGAGCAGTTCTTC	CASSYAGDPPYNEQFF
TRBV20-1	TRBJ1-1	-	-	TGCAGTGCGGTAAAGGACAGTAACACTGAAGCTTTCTTT	CSAVKDSNTEAFF
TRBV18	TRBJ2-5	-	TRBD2	TGTGCCAGCTCATTCCAGCGGGGGGTGGAAGAGACCCAGTACTTC	CASSFQRGVEETQYF
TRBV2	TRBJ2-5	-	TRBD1	TGTGCCAGCATTGACAGGGTTGGGAACAAAGACCAGTACTTC	CASIDRVGNKDQYF
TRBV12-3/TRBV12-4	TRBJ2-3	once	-	TGTGCCAGCAATGCCGGGACTCCCACAGATACGCAGTATTTT	CASNAGTPTDTQYF
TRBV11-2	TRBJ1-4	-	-	TGTGCCAGCAGTGTCCCAGGGGAAGGGATTGAAAAACTGTTTTTT	CASSVPGEGIEKLFF
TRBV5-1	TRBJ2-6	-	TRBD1	TGCGCCAGCAGCCTCGGGACAGGCTACTCTGGGACCAACGTCCTGACTTTC	CASSLGTGYSGTNVLTF
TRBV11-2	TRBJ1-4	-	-	TGTGCCAACAGCCTCAGGACGGGTTATAATGAAAAACTGTTTTTT	CANSLRTGYNEKLFF
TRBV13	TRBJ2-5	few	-	TGTGCCAGCAGCATACAGGGCGGCGGGGAGACCCAGTACTTC	CASSIQGGGETQYF
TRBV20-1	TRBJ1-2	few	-	TGCAGGCCAGGGGTAATCTATGGCTACACCTTC	CRPGVIYGYTF
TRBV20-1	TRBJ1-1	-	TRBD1	TGCAGTGCTGGATTGTCCCGGGACAGGGTCGCGGGTTTGAAGGCTTTCTTT	CSAGLSRDRVAGLKAFF
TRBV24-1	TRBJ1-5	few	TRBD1	TGTGCCACCAGTGATTCCGGGACAGGTGATCATCAGCCCCAGCATTTT	CATSDSGTGDHQPQHF
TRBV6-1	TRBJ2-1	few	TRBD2	TGTGCCAGCAGTGAGGGCGGGGGGGCTTACAATGAGCAGTTCTTC	CASSEGGGAYNEQFF
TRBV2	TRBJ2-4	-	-	TGTGCCAGCAGTGAAGGACAGACCAAAAACATTCAGTACTTC	CASSEGQTKNIQYF
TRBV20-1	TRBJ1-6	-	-	TGCAGTGCTAGGGCCGGCAGGGGCTGGGGTCCCCTAGGATCACCCCTCCACTTT	CSARAGRGWGPLGSPLHF
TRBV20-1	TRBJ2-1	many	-	TGCAGTGCTATGGTAGGAGGGATTAATGAGCAGTTCTTC	CSAMVGGINEQFF
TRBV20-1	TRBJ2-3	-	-	TGCAGTGCTAGTTCGATCTCTAGCACAGGTACGCAGTATTTT	CSASSISSTGTQYF
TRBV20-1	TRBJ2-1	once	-	TGCAGTGCCGGCGGGGTGAGCTCCTACAATGAGCAGTTCTTC	CSAGGVSSYNEQFF
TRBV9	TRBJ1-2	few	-	TGTGCCAGCAGCGCGTGGGGGGGGGCTGACTATGGCTACACCTTC	CASSAWGGADYGYTF
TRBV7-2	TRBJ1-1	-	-	TGTGCCAGCAGCTCGCAGGGGCGGTCCACTGAAGCTTTCTTT	CASSSQGRSTEAFF
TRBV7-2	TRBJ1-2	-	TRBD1	TGTGCCAGCAGCACGGACAGGGTCAATGGCTACACCTTC	CASSTDRVNGYTF
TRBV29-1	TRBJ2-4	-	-	TGCAGCGTTGAAGATGTCACGTCCATCGATTTCCAGTACTTC	CSVEDVTSIDFQYF
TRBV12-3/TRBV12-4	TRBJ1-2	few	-	TGTGCCAGCAGTTCGCAACGAAACTACACCTTC	CASSSQRNYTF
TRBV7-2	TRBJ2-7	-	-	TGTGCCAGCAGCCAGGCGCCATCCCGGAGCTACGAGCAGTACTTC	CASSQAPSRSYEQYF
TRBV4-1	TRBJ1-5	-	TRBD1	TGCGCCAGCAGGCAACAGGGGGCCCTCAGGGAGCCCCAGCATTTT	CASRQQGALREPQHF
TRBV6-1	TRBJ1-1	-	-	TGTGCCAGCAGGGAAGACCTGAACACTGAAGCTTTCTTT	CASREDLNTEAFF
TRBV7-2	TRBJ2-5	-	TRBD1	TGTGCCAGCAGCTTAGTTTGGGACAGGGGAGAGACCCAGTACTTC	CASSLVWDRGETQYF
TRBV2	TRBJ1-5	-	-	TGTGCCAGCAGGTTCGAGCCAGTTAGCAATCAGCCCCAGCATTTT	CASRFEPVSNQPQHF
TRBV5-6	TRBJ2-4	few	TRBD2	TGTGCCAGCAGCCCCCTAGCGGGGGGGCGGGCCAAAAACATTCAGTACTTC	CASSPLAGGRAKNIQYF
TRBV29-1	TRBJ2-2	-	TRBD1	TGCAGCGCCGCAGGGGGCTTCGTCGGGGAGCTGTTTTTT	CSAAGGFVGELFF
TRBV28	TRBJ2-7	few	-	TGTGCCAGCAGCCAATTTTTTGTAGTCCACTACGAGCAGTACTTC	CASSQFFVVHYEQYF
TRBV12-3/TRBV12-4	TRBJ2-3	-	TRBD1	TGTGCCAGCAGTTCACAGGGGGCAAGTACAGATATGCAGTATTTT	CASSSQGASTDMQYF
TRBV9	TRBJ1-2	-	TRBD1	TGTGCCAGCAGCCCGTCGGGACAGGGGAGCGATGGCTGCACCTTC	CASSPSGQGSDGCTF
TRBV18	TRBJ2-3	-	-	TGTGCCAGCTCACCACCATCGATCACAGATACGCAGTATTTT	CASSPPSITDTQYF
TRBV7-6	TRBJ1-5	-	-	TGTGCCAGCAGCCCTGACAGGAGGAGGCAGCCCCAGCATTTT	CASSPDRRRQPQHF
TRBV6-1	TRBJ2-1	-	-	TGTGCCAGCAGAGGGGGGCCCTCCTACAATGAGCAGTTCTTC	CASRGGPSYNEQFF
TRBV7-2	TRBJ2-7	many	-	TGTGCCAGCAGCGTCAATGGATTAGTCTACGAGCAGTACTTC	CASSVNGLVYEQYF
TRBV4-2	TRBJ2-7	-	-	TGTGCCAGCAGCACACAGGCCTCCTCCTACGAGCAGTACTTC	CASSTQASSYEQYF
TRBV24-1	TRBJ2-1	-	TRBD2	TGTGCCACCAGTGATTTCAACTCCAAGGCGGGGGGGCTCCATGAGCAGTTCTTC	CATSDFNSKAGGLHEQFF
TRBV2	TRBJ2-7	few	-	TGTGCCAGCAGTGTTTCAGCAAGGTTAGGGGCCTACGAGCAGTACTTC	CASSVSARLGAYEQYF
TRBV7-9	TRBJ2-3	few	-	TGTGCCAGTACGGCGGGGCCAAGCACAGATACGCAGTATTTT	CASTAGPSTDTQYF
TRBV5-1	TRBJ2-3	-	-	TGCGCCAGTAGCTTGACCTTTCGGTCTACGCAGTATTTT	CASSLTFRSTQYF
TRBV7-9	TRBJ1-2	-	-	TGTGCCAGCAGCCGAAACAGGGTGAGCTATGGCTACACCTTC	CASSRNRVSYGYTF
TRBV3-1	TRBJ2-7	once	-	TGTGCCAGCAGCCAGGACCCCGACAGTTTCGGCTTCGAGCAGTACTTC	CASSQDPDSFGFEQYF
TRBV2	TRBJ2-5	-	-	TGTGCCAGCAGCATACGGACTTTGCAAGAGACCCAGTACTTC	CASSIRTLQETQYF
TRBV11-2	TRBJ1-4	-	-	TGTGCCAGCACCTACGCGGTAGGGGCGACTAATGAAAAACTGTTTTTT	CASTYAVGATNEKLFF
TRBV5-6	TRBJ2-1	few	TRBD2	TGTGCCAGCAGTAGGCTCCTGGGACTAGCGGGAGGTTGGAACAATGAGCAGTTCTTC	CASSRLLGLAGGWNNEQFF
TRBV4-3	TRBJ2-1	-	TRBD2	TGCGCCAGCAGCCAGGAGCTAGCGGGGGGGCCCTATGAGCAGTTCTTC	CASSQELAGGPYEQFF
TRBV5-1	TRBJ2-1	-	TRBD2	TGCGCCAGCAGCCCTAGCGGGGGGGCTGAGCAGTTCTTC	CASSPSGGAEQFF
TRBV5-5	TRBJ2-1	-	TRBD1	TGTGCCAGCAGCCCTTTGGGGGACAGGTACAATGAGCAGTTCTTC	CASSPLGDRYNEQFF
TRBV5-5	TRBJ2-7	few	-	TGTGCCAGCAGCCAACTCAGGGGGGTTTCCTACGAGCAGTACTTC	CASSQLRGVSYEQYF